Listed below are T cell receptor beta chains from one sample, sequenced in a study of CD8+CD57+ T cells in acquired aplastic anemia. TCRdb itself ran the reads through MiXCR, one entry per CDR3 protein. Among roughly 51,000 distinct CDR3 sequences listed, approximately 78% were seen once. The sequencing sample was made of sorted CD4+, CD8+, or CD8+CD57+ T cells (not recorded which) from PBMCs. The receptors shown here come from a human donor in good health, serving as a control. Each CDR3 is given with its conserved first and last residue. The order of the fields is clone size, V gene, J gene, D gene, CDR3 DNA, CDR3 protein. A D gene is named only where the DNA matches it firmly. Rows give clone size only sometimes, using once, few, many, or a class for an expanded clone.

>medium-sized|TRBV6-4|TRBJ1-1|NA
TGTGCCAGCAGGTACAGCGAAAACACTGAAGCTTTCTTT
CASRYSENTEAFF
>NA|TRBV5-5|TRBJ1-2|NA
TGTGCCTGCAGCTTGGGGCAGAACTATGGCTACACCTTC
CACSLGQNYGYTF
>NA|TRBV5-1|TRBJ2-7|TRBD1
TGCGCCAGCAGCTCGGCCCAGACAGGGGGTCACGAGCAGTACTTC
CASSSAQTGGHEQYF
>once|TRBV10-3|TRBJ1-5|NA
TGTGCCTCTAGTAGCCCTGGGGGGGGAAGCAATCAGCCCCAGCATTTT
CASSSPGGGSNQPQHF
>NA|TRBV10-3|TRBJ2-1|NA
TGTGCCATCAGTGAGTCGAGGGGGAACAATGAGCAGTTCTTC
CAISESRGNNEQFF
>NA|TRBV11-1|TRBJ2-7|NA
TGTGCCAGCAGCTTAACGTTACCGGGCGAGCAGTACTTC
CASSLTLPGEQYF
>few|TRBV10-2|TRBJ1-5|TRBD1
TGTGCCAGCGGCGGGACAGGGGACAATCAGCCCCAGCATTTT
CASGGTGDNQPQHF
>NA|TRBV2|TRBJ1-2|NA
TGTGCCAGCAGGACATCGGAGTCTGTGGGCTACACCTTC
CASRTSESVGYTF
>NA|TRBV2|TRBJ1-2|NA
TGTGCCAGCAGTGTCGAGGGCAGTTGGAGCTATGGCTACACCTTC
CASSVEGSWSYGYTF
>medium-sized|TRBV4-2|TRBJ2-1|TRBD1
TGTGCCAGCAGCCAGACAGGGATGGATTACAATGAGCAGTTCTTC
CASSQTGMDYNEQFF
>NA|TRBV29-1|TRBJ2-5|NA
TGCAGCGTTGGCCTTCTGACAGGACCGCAAGAGACCCAGTACTTC
CSVGLLTGPQETQYF
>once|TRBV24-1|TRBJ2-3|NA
TGTGCCACCAGTCCAGACCTCGATACAGATACGCAGTATTTT
CATSPDLDTDTQYF
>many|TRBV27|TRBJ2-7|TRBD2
TGTGCCAGCTCCCCACCCGGGACTAGGTCCTACGAGCAGTACTTC
CASSPPGTRSYEQYF
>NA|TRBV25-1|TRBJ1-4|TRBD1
TGTGCCAGCAGTGTGTCAGGGGGTCTTGGTGAAAAACTGTTTTTT
CASSVSGGLGEKLFF
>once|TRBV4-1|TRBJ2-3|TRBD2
TGCGCCAGCAGCCAAGGCCTAGCGGGAGTGGGAGATACGCAGTATTTT
CASSQGLAGVGDTQYF
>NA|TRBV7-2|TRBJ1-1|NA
TGTGCCAGCAGCTTAGACGGGGCTAGGGCTGAAGCTTTCTTT
CASSLDGARAEAFF
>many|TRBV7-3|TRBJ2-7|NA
TGTGCCAGCAGCCCAGGTCAAGGGGGCGAGCAGTACTTC
CASSPGQGGEQYF
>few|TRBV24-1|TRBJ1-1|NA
TGTGCCACCAGTGAAATGAACACTGAAGCTTTCTTT
CATSEMNTEAFF
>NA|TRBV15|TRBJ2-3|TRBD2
TGTGCCACCAGCAGTCCCCAGGCCCCAACTAGCGGGAGTGGGGCAGATACGCAGTATTTT
CATSSPQAPTSGSGADTQYF
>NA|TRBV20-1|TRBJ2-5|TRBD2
TGCAGTGCCCCCGGGACTAGCGGGCGTCAAGAGACCCAGTACTTC
CSAPGTSGRQETQYF
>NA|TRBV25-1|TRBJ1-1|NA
TGTGCCAGCAGTCGGGACAACGCATGGGGCACTGAAGCTTTCTTT
CASSRDNAWGTEAFF
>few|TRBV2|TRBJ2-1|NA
TGTGCCAGCAGTGAAGGCCCACCATCCTACAATGAGCAGTTCTTC
CASSEGPPSYNEQFF
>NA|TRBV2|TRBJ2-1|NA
TGTGCCAGCACTATGGACTACTCCTACAATGAGCAGTTCTTC
CASTMDYSYNEQFF